This T cell receptor beta chain is drawn from a study of PD-1 blockade in mismatch repair-deficient tumors. Mismatch repair deficiency was confirmed in all patients, by PCR or immunohistochemistry. TCRdb's table, derived via immunoSEQ multiplex PCR, lists solely in-frame clones and lacks some. Seen here are tens of thousands of clones, roughly 80% observed once, and the top ten hold just over 2.5%. Turning to this clone: Its specificity is unknown.

V was cut by 0 bases and J by 2 bases, with 8 bases left in between. Germline V gene lookup returns CDR1 SGHTS and CDR2 YDEGEE. This CDR3 contains 14 residues. Overall study results and limits: Tumor-resident clones, often undetectable pretreatment in blood, expanded then contracted after pembrolizumab.

The receptor comes from an adult with mismatch repair-deficient cancer. The V and J genes are TRBV5-8 and TRBJ1-2; no clear D gene. The sample in question was peripheral blood, obtained 12 weeks after starting pembrolizumab. Here the CDR3 reads CASSLVGPNYGYTF. CDR3 nucleotide sequence: TGTGCCAGCAGCTTGGTGGGTCCAAACTATGGCTACACCTTC.